This TCR beta chain was documented in a study of vaccination and CD4 T cells after COVID-19. Study results and caveats: Among those convalescent, a median roughly 90% of reactive clones emerged solely post-vaccination. The median count of SARS-CoV-2-reactive clonotypes rose from roughly 21 to 40, not significantly.

Stated time point: late sampling 161 to 241 days after vaccination in three convalescent patients. Treatment here: roughly 10-day PBMC culture with coronavirus spike peptide pools or control peptides (ViraFEST assay). Expansion of antigen-specific T cells with peptide pools by ViraFEST preceded sequencing of TCRs. V was trimmed by 9 bases and J by 8 bases, leaving 14 bases between them. The germline V gene encodes CDR1 LNHDA and CDR2 SQIVND (reference sequence). The CDR3 sequence is 13 residues long. In the case of this clonotype: Its target is not known.

The Oncomine TCR Beta short-read assay was what sequenced the DNA obtained from cultured CD4+ T cells. TCRdb recomputed calls from the PCR reads with MiXCR, one row per CDR3 protein. The data show 20,000 to 30,000 distinct CDR3 sequences, with about two fifths seen just once and 4.1% held by the top ten. The source was CD4+ T cells from blood, cultured in vitro, collected about 7 months after SARS-CoV-2 vaccination. This TCR was sampled from a human donor who had recovered from COVID-19. The chain couples TRBV19 to TRBJ1-6; D is uncertain. CDR3 sequence reads: CASRRTADSPLHF. In DNA, the CDR3 is TGTGCCAGCAGACGGACTGCTGATTCACCCCTCCACTTT. The entire variable domain, with the rest obtained from reference TRBV19 and TRBJ1-6, is as follows: DGGITQSPKYLFRKEGQNVTLSCEQNLNHDAMYWYRQDPGQGLRLIYYSQIVNDFQKGDIAEGYSVSREKKESFPLTVTSAQKNPTAFYLCASRRTADSPLHFGNGTRLTVT.